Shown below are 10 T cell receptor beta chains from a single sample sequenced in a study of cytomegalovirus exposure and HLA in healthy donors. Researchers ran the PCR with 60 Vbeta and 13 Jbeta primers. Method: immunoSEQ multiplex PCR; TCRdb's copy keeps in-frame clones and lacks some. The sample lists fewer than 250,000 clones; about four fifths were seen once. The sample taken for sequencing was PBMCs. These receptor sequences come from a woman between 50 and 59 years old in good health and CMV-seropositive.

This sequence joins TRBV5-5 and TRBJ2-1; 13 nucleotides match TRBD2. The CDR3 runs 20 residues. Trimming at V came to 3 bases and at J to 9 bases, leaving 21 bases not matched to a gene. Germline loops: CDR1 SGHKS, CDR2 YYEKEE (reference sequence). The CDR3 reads CASSSVGLAGVGGYTVEQFF. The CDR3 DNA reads TGTGCCAGCAGCTCAGTCGGACTAGCGGGGGTTGGGGGCTACACTGTTGAGCAGTTCTTC.

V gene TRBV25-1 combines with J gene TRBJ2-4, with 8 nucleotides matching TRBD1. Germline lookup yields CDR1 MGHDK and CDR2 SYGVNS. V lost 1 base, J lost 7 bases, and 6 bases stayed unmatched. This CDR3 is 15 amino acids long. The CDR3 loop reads CASSESGGRGNIQYF. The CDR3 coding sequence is TGTGCCAGCAGTGAATCAGGGGGCCGGGGGAACATTCAGTACTTC.

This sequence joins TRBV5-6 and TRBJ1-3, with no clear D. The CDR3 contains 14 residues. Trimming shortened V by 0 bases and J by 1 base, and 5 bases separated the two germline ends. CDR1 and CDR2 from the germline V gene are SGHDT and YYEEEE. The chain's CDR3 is CASSLDRSGNTIYF. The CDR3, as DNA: TGTGCCAGCAGCTTGGACAGATCTGGAAACACCATATATTTT. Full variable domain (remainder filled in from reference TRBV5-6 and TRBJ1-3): DAGVTQSPTHLIKTRGQQVTLRCSPKSGHDTVSWYQQALGQGPQFIFQYYEEEERQRGNFPDRFSGHQFPNYSSELNVNALLLGDSALYLCASSLDRSGNTIYFGEGSWLTVV.

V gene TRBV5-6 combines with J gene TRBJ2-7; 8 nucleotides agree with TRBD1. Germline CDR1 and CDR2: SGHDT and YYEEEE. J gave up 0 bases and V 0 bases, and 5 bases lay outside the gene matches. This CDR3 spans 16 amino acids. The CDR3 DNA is TGTGCCAGCAGCTTGGCCGGGACAGGACGCTCCTACGAGCAGTACTTC. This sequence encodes CASSLAGTGRSYEQYF.

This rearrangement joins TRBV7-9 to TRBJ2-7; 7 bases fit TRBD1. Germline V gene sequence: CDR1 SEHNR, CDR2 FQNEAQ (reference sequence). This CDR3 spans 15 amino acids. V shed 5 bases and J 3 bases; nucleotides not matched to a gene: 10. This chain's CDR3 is CASSLFDRDHYEQYF. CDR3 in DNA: TGTGCCAGCAGCCTCTTCGACAGGGATCACTACGAGCAGTACTTC.

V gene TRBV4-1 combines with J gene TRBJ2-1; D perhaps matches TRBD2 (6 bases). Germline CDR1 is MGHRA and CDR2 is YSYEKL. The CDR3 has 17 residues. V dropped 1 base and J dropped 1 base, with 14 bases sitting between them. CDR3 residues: CASSQALPGLSYNEQFF. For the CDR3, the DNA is TGCGCCAGCAGCCAAGCATTACCGGGACTTTCCTACAATGAGCAGTTCTTC.

In nucleotides, the CDR3 is TGTGCCAGCAGTCTACAGGCGCAACTTGAAGCTTTCTTT. It codes for CASSLQAQLEAFF. The chain has TRBV7-9 and TRBJ1-1, with D tentatively TRBD1 (5 bases). The CDR3 length is 13 residues. V lost 6 bases, J lost 7 bases, and 15 bases lay in between. Germline CDR1 is SEHNR and CDR2 is FQNEAQ (reference sequence). Together with reference TRBV7-9 and TRBJ1-1, the CDR3 gives the full variable domain: DTGVSQNPRHKITKRGQNVTFRCDPISEHNRLYWYRQTLGQGPEFLTYFQNEAQLEKSRLLSDRFSAERPKGSFSTLEIQRTEQGDSAMYLCASSLQAQLEAFFGQGTRLTVV.

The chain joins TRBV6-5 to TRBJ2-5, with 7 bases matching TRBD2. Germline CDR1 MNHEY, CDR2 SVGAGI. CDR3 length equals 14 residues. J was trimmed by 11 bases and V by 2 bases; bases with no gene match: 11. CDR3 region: CASSYESGTREQYF. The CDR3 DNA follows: TGTGCCAGCAGTTACGAAAGCGGGACGCGGGAGCAGTACTTC.

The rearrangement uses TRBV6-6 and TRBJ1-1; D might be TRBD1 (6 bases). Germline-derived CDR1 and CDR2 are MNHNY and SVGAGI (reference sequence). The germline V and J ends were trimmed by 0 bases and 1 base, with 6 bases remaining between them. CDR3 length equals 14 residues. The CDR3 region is CASSYSRGNTEAFF. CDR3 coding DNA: TGTGCCAGCAGTTACTCCAGGGGGAACACTGAAGCTTTCTTT.

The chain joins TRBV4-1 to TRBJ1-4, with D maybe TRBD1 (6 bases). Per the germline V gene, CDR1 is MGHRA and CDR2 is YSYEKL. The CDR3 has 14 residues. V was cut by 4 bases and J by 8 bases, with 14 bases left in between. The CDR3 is CASSLTGRGEKLFF. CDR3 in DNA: TGCGCCAGCAGCCTCACAGGGAGGGGGGAAAAACTGTTTTTT.